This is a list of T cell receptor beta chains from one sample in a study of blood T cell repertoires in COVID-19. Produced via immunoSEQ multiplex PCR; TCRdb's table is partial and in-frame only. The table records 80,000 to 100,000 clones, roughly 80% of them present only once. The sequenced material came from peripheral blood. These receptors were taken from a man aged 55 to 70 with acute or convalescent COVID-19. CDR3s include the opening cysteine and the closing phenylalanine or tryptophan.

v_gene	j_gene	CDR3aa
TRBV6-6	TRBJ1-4	CASSYTRDRDYEKLFF
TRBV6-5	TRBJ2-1	CASSYSPSRYNEQFF
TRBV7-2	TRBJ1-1	CASSPQGAGTEAFF
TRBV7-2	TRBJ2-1	CASSAMGRLLYNEQFF
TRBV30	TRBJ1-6	CAWSAAGPNSPLHF
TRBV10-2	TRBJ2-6	CASSGDRGWGSGANVLTF
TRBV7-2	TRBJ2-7	CASSTRGGAGGFYEQYF
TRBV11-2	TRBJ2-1	CASSLTGRGYNEQFF
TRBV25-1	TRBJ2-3	CASKSITDTQYF
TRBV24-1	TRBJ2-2	CATSDLLMYNPMDRGQAGELFF
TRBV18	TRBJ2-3	CASSPGQGGDTQYF
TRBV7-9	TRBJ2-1	CASSSGQAAYNEQFF
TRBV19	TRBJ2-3	CASSTILTPTDTQYF
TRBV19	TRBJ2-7	CASSPGQGGTYEQYF
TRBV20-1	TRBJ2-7	CSARQGNEQYF
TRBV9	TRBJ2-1	CASSVEGRGSYNEQFF
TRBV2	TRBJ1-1	CASKRDRAYTEAFF
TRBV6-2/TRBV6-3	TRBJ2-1	CASSYQGLAGGHWQFF
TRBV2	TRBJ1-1	CASSVGGYLSNTEAFF
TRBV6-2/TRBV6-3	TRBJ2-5	CASSWGGVGQETQYF
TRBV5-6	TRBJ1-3	CASSLGPSGNTIYF
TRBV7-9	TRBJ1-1	CASSPTLSTEAFF
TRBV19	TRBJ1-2	CASSIAGYGYTF
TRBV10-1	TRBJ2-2	CASSEWTVNTGELFF
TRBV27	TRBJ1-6	CASRVLGGNSPLHF
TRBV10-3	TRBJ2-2	CAISAQGMGSNTGELFF
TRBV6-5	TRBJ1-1	CASSYQGNTEAFF
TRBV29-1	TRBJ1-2	CSVDIDSRGYTF
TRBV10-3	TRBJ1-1	CAISGGTEGAAFF
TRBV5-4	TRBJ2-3	CASSLGGSEDTQYF
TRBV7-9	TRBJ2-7	CASSSNIRDRGNYEQYF
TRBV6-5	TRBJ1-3	CASTRQVGNTIYF
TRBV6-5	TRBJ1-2	CASSYRGGYTF
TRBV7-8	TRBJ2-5	CASSLGGQGKETQYF
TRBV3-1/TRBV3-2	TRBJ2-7	CASSQGLASSLQYF
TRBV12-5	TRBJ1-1	CASGLSTVSAFF
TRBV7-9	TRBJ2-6	CASSSPTGVYSSGANVLTF
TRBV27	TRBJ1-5	CASSFGGGQPQHF
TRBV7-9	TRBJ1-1	CASSRQGVWAEAFF
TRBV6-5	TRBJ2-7	CASRLGNRGYEQYF